This T cell receptor (beta chain) is from a study of cytomegalovirus exposure and HLA in healthy donors. This CDR3 has 13 amino acids. Per germline, CDR1 ENHRY and CDR2 SYGVKD. PCR employed 60 Vbeta and 13 Jbeta primers. TCRdb's table, derived via immunoSEQ multiplex PCR, lists solely in-frame clones and lacks some. The table lists over 150,000 clones, around 73% of them singletons. The chain joins TRBV10-3 to TRBJ2-5, with 9 bases identical to TRBD1. The J call may be wrong; the DNA end is better matched by TRBJ2-7. The sample was PBMCs. The TCR sequence derives from a woman aged 18-29 years in good health and CMV-seropositive. In nucleotides, the CDR3 is TGTGCCACCACGGACAGGGGTTCCGACGAGCAGTACTTC. Translation: CATTDRGSDEQYF.